Ten or more counts support the clone carrying this T cell receptor (beta chain). Its antigen is not identified. The CDR3 spans 16 residues. Germline CDR1 MNHEY, CDR2 SMNVEV (reference sequence). Trimming at V came to 0 bases and at J to 5 bases, leaving 8 bases not matched to a gene. A single record per CDR3 protein comes from TCRdb applying MiXCR to the 5' RACE reads. There are more than 20,000 distinct CDR3 sequences in the sample; about 4.2% occur only once, and approximately 4% lies in the top ten. The data were obtained in a study of early T cells in non-severe SARS-CoV-2 infection. Broader study findings: Private and CD4 specificities were missed by VDJdb matching, skewed to anti-spike CD8.

The sequencing sample was made of whole blood. The clonotype originates from an adult who was a healthcare worker with PCR-confirmed SARS-CoV-2 infection or an uninfected control (not recorded which). The chain employs TRBV27 and TRBJ2-3; 7 positions agree with TRBD2. The CDR3 DNA sequence: TGTGCCAGCAGTTTATCCCCAGCGGGGCATGGAGATACGCAGTATTTT. Residues: CASSLSPAGHGDTQYF.